The rows below give T cell receptor beta chains drawn from one sample of a study of monozygotic twins with inflammatory bowel disease. Reprocessing the 5' RACE reads, TCRdb reports a single entry for every CDR3 protein and omits DNA. Recorded for this sample: more than 350,000 distinct CDR3 sequences. The sample taken for sequencing was blood. The receptor set was obtained from a human donor with ulcerative colitis or Crohn's disease, or a healthy co-twin of an affected twin (not recorded which). CDR3s include the opening cysteine and the closing phenylalanine or tryptophan.

TRBV12-2	TRBJ2-3	CASRFCYTDTDTQYF
TRBV20-1	TRBJ2-1	CSARVWQLYNEQFF
TRBV4-3	TRBJ2-7	CASSQVWDREYEQYF
TRBV7-2	TRBJ2-2	CASSLEQNTWAMIF
TRBV27	TRBJ2-5	CASRYRGSQETQYF
TRBV20-1	TRBJ1-1	CSASGAAGNTEAFF
TRBV28	TRBJ2-1	CASSLGSGNLNEQFF
TRBV20-1	TRBJ1-1	CSAKGNTEAFF
TRBV7-2	TRBJ1-5	CASSKGLRQPQHF
TRBV7-9	TRBJ1-1	CASSSGRVYAEAFF
TRBV4-3	TRBJ2-1	CASSQEVPLALFYNEQFF
TRBV19	TRBJ2-1	CASSIVPGGGYEFF
TRBV5-1	TRBJ2-3	CASSLGQGANTQYF
TRBV3-1	TRBJ2-4	CASSQAVQNIQYF
TRBV4-3	TRBJ2-5	CASSQDASGETQYF
TRBV5-1	TRBJ1-2	CASSPGAQGIGGYTF
TRBV5-5	TRBJ1-2	CASSSIQVNYGYTF
TRBV7-9	TRBJ1-4	CASSRDRGGEKLFF
TRBV20-1	TRBJ2-1	CRPLGDNEQFF
TRBV25-1	TRBJ2-7	CASSLTGPSEQYF
TRBV11-2	TRBJ2-5	CASSLVLAGGVFQETQYF
TRBV12-3/TRBV12-4	TRBJ2-2	CASRGRLAGVRTGELFF
TRBV5-1	TRBJ2-1	CASSGPGQGPANEQFF
TRBV5-1	TRBJ2-2	CASSSLTPTGELFF
TRBV11-2	TRBJ2-1	CASARDRSVNEQFF
TRBV4-2	TRBJ2-2	CASSGDNTGELFF
TRBV24-1	TRBJ1-2	CATSASVGKGYTF
TRBV7-6	TRBJ2-2	CASSLDEGGELFF
TRBV27	TRBJ2-4	CASRGQGTKNIQYF
TRBV10-1	TRBJ2-5	CASVPGTGEAETQYF
TRBV12-3/TRBV12-4	TRBJ2-7	CASTSFLRGFSEQYF
TRBV10-3	TRBJ1-2	CAISEASRTVLGYTF
TRBV30	TRBJ2-7	CAWSGGAHEQYF
TRBV20-1	TRBJ2-3	CSASAGPGRGDTQYF
TRBV10-3	TRBJ2-3	CAIRLEDNTDTQYF
TRBV20-1	TRBJ2-3	CSAKESSTDTQYF
TRBV6-2/TRBV6-3	TRBJ2-5	CASSYRGSQETQYF
TRBV6-1	TRBJ1-4	CASRTAGSHEKLFF
TRBV5-4	TRBJ2-7	CASSLGADRVAGEQYF
TRBV6-1	TRBJ2-2	CASSSPLGRATGELFF
TRBV12-3/TRBV12-4	TRBJ1-4	CASSLGRNEKLFF
TRBV9	TRBJ2-1	CASKRTGGNEQFF
TRBV9	TRBJ1-3	CASSVATVGSPGNTIYF
TRBV4-1	TRBJ1-2	CASSQEGQHYGYTF
TRBV6-5	TRBJ1-1	CASRRRTDTEAFF
TRBV20-1	TRBJ2-7	CSALPRGYRSYEQYF
TRBV2	TRBJ1-2	CASRGTGHGYTF
TRBV7-6	TRBJ2-3	CASSSRDRGDTQYF
TRBV11-3	TRBJ2-2	CASSAGENTGELFF
TRBV7-6	TRBJ1-2	CASSPPPSAGDYGYTF
TRBV5-4	TRBJ1-4	CASSFLGGDEKLFF
TRBV7-9	TRBJ2-3	CASSLGQDGSTDTQYF
TRBV12-3/TRBV12-4	TRBJ2-1	CASTLGSRGLYNEQFF
TRBV5-1	TRBJ1-2	CASSSQGVGVYGYTF
TRBV5-5	TRBJ2-3	CASSFRGGSTDTQYF